The rows below give T cell receptor beta chains drawn from one sample of a study of blood T cell repertoires in COVID-19. Sequenced by immunoSEQ multiplex PCR; TCRdb stores in-frame clones only, minus some. The sample lists approximately 52,000 clones; under 95% were seen once. Sequencing was carried out using peripheral blood. The receptors were gathered from a man between 45 and 60 years old with acute or convalescent COVID-19. The CDR3 runs from the conserved cysteine through the conserved F or W. The D gene is left open where the match is weak. Only some rows state a clone size, as once, few, many or a class for expanded clones.

v_call: TRBV5-4
d_call: TRBD1
clone_size: .
j_call: TRBJ1-6
cdr3_aa: CASRVDRAGPLHF
cdr3_nt: TGTGCCAGCAGGGTGGACAGGGCGGGACCCCTCCACTTT

v_call: TRBV11-2
d_call: .
clone_size: .
j_call: TRBJ1-4
cdr3_aa: CASSHRRGTNEKLFF
cdr3_nt: TGTGCCAGCAGCCACAGGCGGGGGACCAATGAAAAACTGTTTTTT

v_call: TRBV7-2
d_call: TRBD1
clone_size: .
j_call: TRBJ1-5
cdr3_aa: CASSSGQGHQPQHF
cdr3_nt: TGTGCCAGCAGCTCCGGACAGGGGCATCAGCCCCAGCATTTT

v_call: TRBV6-4
d_call: .
clone_size: .
j_call: TRBJ1-1
cdr3_aa: CASGDPLDRPRAEAFF
cdr3_nt: TGTGCCAGCGGGGACCCCCTTGACAGGCCGAGAGCTGAAGCTTTCTTT

v_call: TRBV6-6
d_call: .
clone_size: .
j_call: TRBJ1-5
cdr3_aa: CASSSGANQPQHF
cdr3_nt: TGTGCCAGCAGTTCTGGGGCGAATCAGCCCCAGCATTTT

v_call: TRBV7-2
d_call: TRBD1
clone_size: few
j_call: TRBJ1-2
cdr3_aa: CASSQTRTGGSSNYGYTF
cdr3_nt: TGTGCCAGCAGCCAGACTCGGACAGGGGGCTCTTCTAACTATGGCTACACCTTC

v_call: TRBV6-5
d_call: TRBD1
clone_size: .
j_call: TRBJ1-1
cdr3_aa: CALGTGLMNTEAFF
cdr3_nt: TGTGCCCTTGGGACAGGCCTAATGAACACTGAAGCTTTCTTT

v_call: TRBV2
d_call: .
clone_size: .
j_call: TRBJ1-1
cdr3_aa: CASSVERGIEAFF
cdr3_nt: TGTGCCAGCAGTGTCGAGAGAGGGATTGAAGCTTTCTTT

v_call: TRBV4-1
d_call: TRBD1
clone_size: .
j_call: TRBJ1-4
cdr3_aa: CASRSPGQGKSNEKLFF
cdr3_nt: TGCGCCAGCAGATCCCCGGGACAGGGAAAATCTAATGAAAAACTGTTTTTT

v_call: TRBV11-2
d_call: TRBD1
clone_size: .
j_call: TRBJ1-2
cdr3_aa: CASSPRTGTYGYTF
cdr3_nt: TGTGCCAGCAGCCCCAGGACAGGCACCTATGGCTACACCTTC

v_call: TRBV10-2
d_call: TRBD1
clone_size: .
j_call: TRBJ1-6
cdr3_aa: CASRGQGRLNSPLHF
cdr3_nt: TGCGCCAGCAGGGGACAGGGACGTTTGAATTCACCCCTCCACTTT

v_call: TRBV5-5
d_call: .
clone_size: .
j_call: TRBJ1-5
cdr3_aa: CASSIDFGQPQHF
cdr3_nt: TGTGCCAGCAGCATTGACTTCGGTCAGCCCCAGCATTTT

v_call: TRBV7-9
d_call: TRBD1
clone_size: .
j_call: TRBJ1-1
cdr3_aa: CASSTQGQGSTEAFF
cdr3_nt: TGTGCCAGCAGCACGCAGGGACAGGGGAGCACTGAAGCTTTCTTT

v_call: TRBV27
d_call: .
clone_size: once
j_call: TRBJ1-5
cdr3_aa: CASRFDRNQPQHF
cdr3_nt: TGTGCCAGCAGATTCGACAGAAATCAGCCCCAGCATTTT

v_call: TRBV30
d_call: .
clone_size: .
j_call: TRBJ1-5
cdr3_aa: CAWSFRGLSNQPQHF
cdr3_nt: TGTGCCTGGAGTTTCCGAGGGTTGAGCAATCAGCCCCAGCATTTT

v_call: TRBV2
d_call: TRBD1
clone_size: few
j_call: TRBJ1-2
cdr3_aa: CASSVQGPSYGYTF
cdr3_nt: TGTGCCAGCAGTGTACAGGGGCCCTCCTATGGCTACACCTTC

v_call: TRBV7-9
d_call: .
clone_size: .
j_call: TRBJ1-4
cdr3_aa: CASSPGDSTNEKLFF
cdr3_nt: TGTGCCAGCAGCCCGGGGGACTCAACTAATGAAAAACTGTTTTTT

v_call: TRBV30
d_call: .
clone_size: .
j_call: TRBJ1-5
cdr3_aa: CAWSFGRAGLIDGNQPQHF
cdr3_nt: TGTGCCTGGAGTTTTGGCAGGGCGGGGCTCATCGATGGCAATCAGCCCCAGCATTTT

v_call: TRBV7-2
d_call: TRBD2
clone_size: .
j_call: TRBJ2-3
cdr3_aa: CASSMTSGSTDTQYF
cdr3_nt: TGTGCCAGCAGCATGACTAGCGGTTCGACAGATACGCAGTATTTT

v_call: TRBV6-5
d_call: .
clone_size: .
j_call: TRBJ1-1
cdr3_aa: CASSWYRNTEAFF
cdr3_nt: TGTGCCAGCAGTTGGTACAGGAATACTGAAGCTTTCTTT

v_call: TRBV30
d_call: TRBD2
clone_size: .
j_call: TRBJ2-1
cdr3_aa: CAWSHLLAGAYNEQFF
cdr3_nt: TGTGCCTGGAGTCATTTATTAGCGGGGGCCTACAATGAGCAGTTCTTC

v_call: TRBV6-5
d_call: .
clone_size: .
j_call: TRBJ2-3
cdr3_aa: CASSLSSDTQYF
cdr3_nt: TGTGCCAGCAGCCTTAGTTCAGATACGCAGTATTTT

v_call: TRBV10-3
d_call: .
clone_size: .
j_call: TRBJ1-3
cdr3_aa: CAISFSGNTIYF
cdr3_nt: TGTGCCATCAGTTTTTCGGGAAACACCATATATTTT

v_call: TRBV28
d_call: .
clone_size: .
j_call: TRBJ2-3
cdr3_aa: CASSSLALTFTDTQYF
cdr3_nt: TGTGCCAGCAGTTCCTTAGCGCTTACCTTCACAGATACGCAGTATTTT

v_call: TRBV7-2
d_call: .
clone_size: .
j_call: TRBJ2-5
cdr3_aa: CASSLAGSRETQYF
cdr3_nt: TGTGCCAGCAGCTTAGCGGGGAGTAGGGAGACCCAGTACTTC

v_call: TRBV2
d_call: TRBD1
clone_size: .
j_call: TRBJ2-7
cdr3_aa: CATYRDRDYEQYF
cdr3_nt: TGTGCCACCTACCGGGACAGGGACTACGAGCAGTACTTC

v_call: TRBV4-1
d_call: TRBD2
clone_size: .
j_call: TRBJ2-3
cdr3_aa: CASSQGASGHGDTQYF
cdr3_nt: TGCGCCAGCAGCCAAGGTGCTAGCGGACATGGAGATACGCAGTATTTT

v_call: TRBV7-3
d_call: TRBD1
clone_size: .
j_call: TRBJ1-1
cdr3_aa: CASSLDNSKQGEAFF
cdr3_nt: TGTGCCAGCAGCTTGGACAATTCGAAACAGGGGGAAGCTTTCTTT

v_call: TRBV21-1
d_call: .
clone_size: .
j_call: TRBJ2-5
cdr3_aa: CASSKVGSGTDGKETQYF
cdr3_nt: .

v_call: TRBV5-1
d_call: TRBD1
clone_size: .
j_call: TRBJ1-4
cdr3_aa: CASTLGQGVFEKLFF
cdr3_nt: TGCGCCAGCACCTTAGGACAGGGGGTTTTTGAAAAACTGTTTTTT

v_call: TRBV18
d_call: TRBD1
clone_size: .
j_call: TRBJ1-5
cdr3_aa: CASSRQGNQPQHF
cdr3_nt: TGTGCCAGCTCAAGACAGGGGAATCAGCCCCAGCATTTT

v_call: TRBV5-1
d_call: .
clone_size: .
j_call: TRBJ1-2
cdr3_aa: CASSYQGRDGYTF
cdr3_nt: TGCGCCAGCAGTTATCAGGGCAGGGATGGCTACACCTTC

v_call: TRBV19
d_call: .
clone_size: once
j_call: TRBJ1-1
cdr3_aa: CASTRENTEAFF
cdr3_nt: TGTGCCAGTACGAGGGAGAACACTGAAGCTTTCTTT

v_call: TRBV28
d_call: .
clone_size: .
j_call: TRBJ1-2
cdr3_aa: CAGSKGGYGYTF
cdr3_nt: TGTGCCGGGTCCAAGGGCGGGTATGGCTACACCTTC

v_call: TRBV18
d_call: .
clone_size: .
j_call: TRBJ2-2
cdr3_aa: CASSPQRVQNTGELFF
cdr3_nt: TGTGCCAGCTCACCCCAGCGGGTGCAAAACACCGGGGAGCTGTTTTTT

v_call: TRBV28
d_call: .
clone_size: .
j_call: TRBJ2-7
cdr3_aa: CASGNHQGYEQYF
cdr3_nt: TGTGCCAGCGGGAACCACCAGGGTTACGAGCAGTACTTC

v_call: TRBV30
d_call: .
clone_size: .
j_call: TRBJ2-1
cdr3_aa: CAWSRQLEQFF
cdr3_nt: TGTGCCTGGAGTAGACAACTGGAGCAGTTCTTC

v_call: TRBV2
d_call: TRBD1
clone_size: .
j_call: TRBJ1-4
cdr3_aa: CASRRDRGLEEKLFF
cdr3_nt: TGTGCCAGCAGAAGGGACAGGGGGCTTGAGGAAAAACTGTTTTTT

v_call: TRBV6-5
d_call: .
clone_size: .
j_call: TRBJ2-7
cdr3_aa: CASSLTGGGGHEQYF
cdr3_nt: TGTGCCAGCAGCCTCACCGGTGGGGGCGGGCACGAGCAGTACTTC

v_call: TRBV24-1
d_call: .
clone_size: .
j_call: TRBJ1-2
cdr3_aa: CATSDSYGYTF
cdr3_nt: TGTGCCACCTCTGACAGCTATGGCTACACCTTC

v_call: TRBV7-9
d_call: .
clone_size: .
j_call: TRBJ1-5
cdr3_aa: CASSHRRGHESQHF
cdr3_nt: TGTGCCAGCAGCCATCGCAGGGGTCATGAGTCCCAGCATTTT